The sequence of this T cell receptor (beta chain) was determined in a study of blood T cell repertoires in COVID-19. Study-level background: Italy, Spain and the United States were the sources of the convalescent and acute COVID-19 samples. PBMCs, B-cell-depleted T cells, or T cells were the source of the cDNA or gDNA that made up the material.

The germline gives CDR1 SGHTS, CDR2 YDEGEE. This CDR3 has 16 residues. Trimming cost V 0 bases and J 0 bases, with 9 bases left between them. This clone has just one count. In the source study's methods: How many nucleated cells were present was estimated from reference gene primer amplification. Libraries were prepared by immunoSEQ multiplex PCR; TCRdb keeps only in-frame clonotypes and omits some of them. V, J and clone size are taken as reported in that table, and D and trimming were inferred from the DNA itself. The sample includes under 75,000 clones, about 75% of them seen just once. The chain links TRBV5-8 to TRBJ1-4; tentative D call: TRBD1 (5 bases). Sequencing was carried out using peripheral blood. The receptor was isolated from a woman older than 75 with acute or convalescent COVID-19. The CDR3, as DNA: TGTGCCAGCAGCTTGGCCAGGGCATCAACTAATGAAAAACTGTTTTTT. This translates into CASSLARASTNEKLFF.